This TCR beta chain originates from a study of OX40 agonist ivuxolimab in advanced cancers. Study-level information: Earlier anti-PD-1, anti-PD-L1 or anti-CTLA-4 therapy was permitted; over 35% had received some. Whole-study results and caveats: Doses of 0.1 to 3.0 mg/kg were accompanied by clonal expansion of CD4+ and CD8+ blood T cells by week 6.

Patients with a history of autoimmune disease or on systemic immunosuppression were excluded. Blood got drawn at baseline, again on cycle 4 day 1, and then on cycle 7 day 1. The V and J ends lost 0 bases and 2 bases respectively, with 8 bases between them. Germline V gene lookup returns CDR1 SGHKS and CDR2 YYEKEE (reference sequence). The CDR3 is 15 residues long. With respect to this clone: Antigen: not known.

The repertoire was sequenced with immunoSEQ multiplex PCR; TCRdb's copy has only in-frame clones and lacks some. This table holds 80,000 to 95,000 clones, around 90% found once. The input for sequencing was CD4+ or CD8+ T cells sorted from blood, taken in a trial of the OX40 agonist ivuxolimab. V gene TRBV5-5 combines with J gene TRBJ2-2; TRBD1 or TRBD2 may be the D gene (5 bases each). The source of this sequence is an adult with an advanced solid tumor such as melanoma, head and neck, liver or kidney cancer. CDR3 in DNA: TGTGCCAGCAGCTTGGTGGGGGTAAACACCGGGGAGCTGTTTTTT. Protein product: CASSLVGVNTGELFF.